This T cell receptor beta chain was observed in a study of human T cells and chemical hapten exposure. The sample's time point: healthy volunteer bleed at 2 weeks. Unfractionated whole blood yielded the extracted total RNA. The CDR3 sequence is 13 residues long. The germline V gene has CDR1 SQVTM and CDR2 ANQGSEA. Trimming left V 1 base short and J 6 bases short, with 11 bases between. TCRdb fed the RACE reads into MiXCR, producing one record per CDR3 protein. The sample contains roughly 130,000 distinct CDR3 sequences, about 9% of which appear only once. The rearrangement joins TRBV29-1 to TRBJ2-3; perhaps TRBD1 as D (6 bases). This TCR came from a male donor in good health. Some clones in this sample may be carry-over from other donors' samples. Material: whole blood. The CDR3 spells CSVEGQVGDTQYF. The CDR3 bases are TGCAGCGTTGAAGGACAGGTCGGCGATACGCAGTATTTT.